This entry lists 24 T cell receptor beta chains sequenced from one sample in a study of T cells in Graves' hyperthyroidism and ophthalmopathy. Researchers took RNA transcripts and amplified the TCR beta CDR3 regions from them. The HTBI set primed first-round TCR CDR3 RT-PCR. Using its own MiXCR run on the multiplex PCR reads, TCRdb lists one record per CDR3 protein. The table includes approximately 630,000 distinct CDR3 sequences, about 17% detected once. What was sequenced was blood. Every receptor here comes from a woman aged 25 to 45 with Graves' hyperthyroidism.

The chain carries TRBV30 and TRBJ2-5, with 9 bases that match TRBD1. Germline V gene data show CDR1 as GTSNPN and CDR2 as SVGIG (reference sequence). This CDR3 has 15 amino acids. V dropped 2 bases and J dropped 5; count of bases not matched to a gene: 9. Here the CDR3 reads CAWSFPGTGRETQYF. DNA for the CDR3: TGTGCCTGGAGTTTCCCCGGGACAGGGAGGGAGACCCAGTACTTC.

This clonotype was counted only a few times. The chain carries TRBV5-1 and TRBJ2-2; the match to TRBD2 covers 11 bases. This CDR3 region has 14 residues. CDR1 is SGHRS and CDR2 is YFSETQ in the germline V gene. Germline trimming cut 4 bases from V and 11 bases from J; bases unmatched to any gene: 7. The CDR3 here is CASSPGTSGGELFF. Here the CDR3 DNA reads TGCGCCAGCAGCCCCGGGACTAGCGGCGGTGAGCTGTTTTTT.

This clonotype was seen a handful of times. The rearrangement joins TRBV29-1 to TRBJ1-2, with no clear D. Germline CDR1 is SQVTM and CDR2 is ANQGSEA. The CDR3 totals 12 residues. Deletions cut 6 bases from V and 4 bases from J, with 12 bases between. The CDR3 nucleotides read TGCAGCGTCATGGGCGATCCCTATGGCTACACCTTC. It encodes CSVMGDPYGYTF.

This clonotype appeared many times. J is TRBJ1-1 and V is TRBV12-3 or TRBV12-4, with a possible D match to TRBD1 (6 bases). The CDR3 runs to 16 residues. V lost 5 bases and J lost 0, with 16 bases in between. The CDR3 loop is CASSRGGEVLNTEAFF. In DNA, the CDR3 is TGTGCCAGCAGTCGAGGGGGTGAAGTGTTGAACACTGAAGCTTTCTTT.

The CDR3 DNA reads TGTGCCTGGAGTACGGGGACAGGGGTTTCACCCCTCCACTTT. Translating it yields CAWSTGTGVSPLHF. The chain uses TRBV30 and TRBJ1-6; 10 bases line up with TRBD1. The CDR3 covers 14 residues. With 2 bases clipped from V and 9 bases from J, the junction kept 4 bases outside the gene matches. CDR1 and CDR2 (germline): GTSNPN, SVGIG (reference sequence). Variable domain in full (rest from reference TRBV30 and TRBJ1-6): SQTIHQWPATLVQPVGSPLSLECTVEGTSNPNLYWYRQAAGRGLQLLFYSVGIGQISSEVPQNLSASRPQDRQFILSSKKLLLSDSGFYLCAWSTGTGVSPLHFGNGTRLTVT.

In its sample, this clonotype was seen once. V usage is TRBV6-4 and J usage is TRBJ2-1; D gene uncertain. Trimming took off 6 bases at V and 5 bases at J, with 20 bases between the two ends. This CDR3 has 16 residues. Germline V lookup: CDR1 MRHNA, CDR2 SNTAGT. The CDR3 reads CASSQVPPGENNEQFF. The CDR3 bases are TGTGCCAGCAGCCAAGTCCCCCCAGGAGAAAACAATGAGCAGTTCTTC.

V is TRBV6-2 or TRBV6-3 and J is TRBJ2-1; 13 bases are shared with TRBD2. V lost 8 bases and J lost 7; bases outside the gene matches: 5. The CDR3 consists of 14 residues. Germline CDR1 and CDR2: MNHEY and SVGEGT. The CDR3 region has the DNA TGTGCCAGCCCCGGGACTAGCGGGAAGAATGAGCAGTTCTTC. Translation gives CASPGTSGKNEQFF.

This chain uses TRBV27 with TRBJ2-7; 8 nucleotides agree with TRBD2. V lost 8 bases and J lost 3; bases outside the gene matches: 9. The CDR3 length is 14 residues. The germline CDR1 and CDR2 sequences are MNHEY and SMNVEV (reference sequence). Here the CDR3 DNA reads TGTGCCAGCCGACCTAGCGGGCAAGGCTACGAGCAGTACTTC. The encoded protein is CASRPSGQGYEQYF.

This clonotype has at least ten counts. This chain links TRBV6-2 or TRBV6-3 with TRBJ2-7; D unclear. Germline V gene data show CDR1 as MNHEY and CDR2 as SVGEGT. V lost 0 bases to trimming and J lost 2 bases, with 8 bases between them. CDR3 size: 14 residues. The CDR3 is CASSYSAEPYEQYF. DNA of the CDR3: TGTGCCAGCAGTTACTCGGCGGAGCCCTACGAGCAGTACTTC.

The rearrangement joins TRBV4-1 to TRBJ2-7; 7 bases agree with TRBD2. The CDR3 extends over 15 amino acids. V shed 0 bases and J 2 bases; nucleotides not matched to a gene: 4. Germline lookup yields CDR1 MGHRA and CDR2 YSYEKL. In DNA, the CDR3 is TGCGCCAGCAGCCAAGATTCAGGACTAGCCTACGAGCAGTACTTC. Protein sequence: CASSQDSGLAYEQYF.

This rearrangement joins TRBV7-2 to TRBJ1-2; D perhaps matches TRBD1 (5 bases). The length of the CDR3 is 13 residues. Germline V gene data show CDR1 as SGHTA and CDR2 as FQGNSA. V lost 1 base, J lost 8 bases, and 11 bases lay in between. The CDR3 here is CASSLDAGGGYTF. For the CDR3, the DNA is TGTGCCAGCAGCTTAGACGCCGGGGGGGGCTACACCTTC.

This clonotype was observed a handful of times. The chain combines TRBV30 with TRBJ2-7; D possibly corresponds to TRBD2 (6 bases). The CDR3 length is 15 residues. V lost 3 bases and J lost 3, with 18 bases in between. Germline assignment: CDR1 GTSNPN and CDR2 SVGIG (reference sequence). CDR3 in amino acids: CAWREGTGRRYEQYF. In DNA, the CDR3 is TGTGCCTGGAGGGAGGGAACAGGCCGCCGCTACGAGCAGTACTTC.

This clonotype was counted a single time. This may arise from a read error, as a much more abundant clone is one base away. The chain has TRBV2 and TRBJ1-1; no clear D gene. CDR1 is SNHLY, CDR2 FYNNEI, per germline. The CDR3 is made up of 14 amino acids. CDR3: CPSILLTVNTEAFF. DNA of the CDR3: TGTCCCAGCATACTACTGACGGTGAACACTGAAGCTTTCTTT.

Ten or more counts support this clonotype. This sequence joins TRBV5-1 and TRBJ2-5; 8 bases match TRBD1. V gave up 4 bases and J gave up 2 bases; unmatched junction bases: 10. This CDR3 is 16 amino acids long. CDR1 is SGHRS, CDR2 YFSETQ, per germline. In nucleotides, the CDR3 is TGCGCCAGCAGCCCGCCGACAGGGGAAGGACAAGAGACCCAGTACTTC. Its translation is CASSPPTGEGQETQYF.

This clonotype was counted many times. This sequence joins TRBV20-1 and TRBJ2-1; D is unresolved. Germline values: CDR1 DFQATT, CDR2 SNEGSKA (reference sequence). This CDR3 spans 14 amino acids. Trimming left V 1 base short and J 0 bases short, with 7 bases between. CDR3 protein: CSARGRISYNEQFF. In DNA, the CDR3 is TGCAGTGCTAGAGGACGGATCTCCTACAATGAGCAGTTCTTC.

This clonotype has a count of ten or more. This chain joins TRBV28 and TRBJ1-1; D might be TRBD1 (5 bases). Germline assignment: CDR1 MDHEN and CDR2 SYDVKM. CDR3 size: 14 residues. V was clipped by 3 bases and J by 5 bases, with 13 bases between them. The CDR3 sequence: CASSLATAGTEAFF. For the CDR3, the DNA is TGTGCCAGCAGTTTGGCGACAGCCGGGACTGAAGCTTTCTTT.

For this clonotype: A much larger clone lies one base from this, so it may be a read error. The chain uses TRBV2 and TRBJ2-7, with TRBD2 matching 10 bases. Germline CDR1 and CDR2: SNHLY and FYNNEI. This CDR3 region has 14 residues. CDR3 DNA sequence: TGTGCCGGCAGTGTTACTAGCGGGACCTACGAGCAGTACTTC. It is translated as CAGSVTSGTYEQYF.

The chain couples TRBV7-8 to TRBJ2-7; maybe TRBD2 (6 bases). Trimming stripped 1 base from V and 6 bases from J, with 13 bases between. In germline, CDR1 is SGHVS, CDR2 FQNEAQ. This CDR3 comprises 14 residues. The CDR3 loop is CASSLGRASSEQYF. The CDR3 DNA is TGTGCCAGCAGCTTAGGGAGGGCTAGTTCCGAGCAGTACTTC.

Note on this clonotype: Mismatch with germline at one junction end may stem from a read error. The V gene is TRBV7-3, the J gene TRBJ2-1; perhaps TRBD1 as D (6 bases). This CDR3 spans 16 amino acids. Germline lookup yields CDR1 SGHTA and CDR2 FQGTGA. The CDR3 DNA reads TGTGCCAGCAGCTTAACGGGACACCGCTCCCACAATGAGCAGTTCTTC. As protein: CASSLTGHRSHNEQFF.

This clonotype was seen repeatedly, ten times or more. V usage is TRBV7-9 and J usage is TRBJ1-2; D is undetermined. Per the germline V gene, CDR1 is SEHNR and CDR2 is FQNEAQ (reference sequence). V lost 1 base and J lost 8, with 11 bases in between. This CDR3 spans 13 amino acids. This CDR3 reads CASSLEGLRGYTF. As DNA, the CDR3 is TGTGCCAGCAGCTTAGAAGGGTTGAGGGGCTACACCTTC.

V is TRBV5-6 and J is TRBJ2-7; D is possibly TRBD1 (8 bases). This CDR3 is 15 amino acids long. Deletions cut 2 bases from V and 5 bases from J, with 17 bases between. The V gene's germline CDR1 is SGHDT and CDR2 YYEEEE. The DNA of the CDR3 is TGTGCCAGCAGCTTACGGACAGGGAGGGGAAACGAGCAGTACTTC. It encodes CASSLRTGRGNEQYF. The whole variable domain, remainder taken from reference TRBV5-6 and TRBJ2-7, is DAGVTQSPTHLIKTRGQQVTLRCSPKSGHDTVSWYQQALGQGPQFIFQYYEEEERQRGNFPDRFSGHQFPNYSSELNVNALLLGDSALYLCASSLRTGRGNEQYFGPGTRLTVT.

This clonotype was observed many times. The chain is built from TRBV28 and TRBJ1-5; D is undetermined. V was pared by 3 bases and J by 6 bases, with 3 bases between. The length of the CDR3 is 11 residues. Germline loops: CDR1 MDHEN, CDR2 SYDVKM. CDR3 nucleotide sequence: TGTGCCAGCAGTTTCCCTCAGCCCCAGCATTTT. Protein: CASSFPQPQHF.

DNA of the CDR3: TGCAGTGCTAGAGATCCGATTACTCCGGGGAGCTCCTACAATGAGCAGTTCTTC. Protein sequence: CSARDPITPGSSYNEQFF. The chain employs TRBV20-1 and TRBJ2-1, with D perhaps matching TRBD2 (5 bases). Deletions cut 0 bases from V and 0 bases from J, with 18 bases between. Germline values: CDR1 DFQATT, CDR2 SNEGSKA (reference sequence). The CDR3 loop spans 18 amino acids.

The CDR3 sequence: CYLPGQGYF. The DNA of the CDR3 is TGCTACCTTCCGGGACAGGGATACTTC. The V and J genes are TRBV29-1 and TRBJ2-5; 9 nucleotides match TRBD1. The germline CDR1 and CDR2 sequences are SQVTM and ANQGSEA. The CDR3 runs 9 residues. Combining the CDR3 with reference TRBV29-1 and TRBJ2-5 gives the whole variable domain SAVISQKPSRDICQRGTSLTIQCQVDSQVTMMFWYRQQPGQSLTLIATANQGSEATYESGFVIDKFPISRPNLTFSTLTVSNMSPEDSSIYLCYLPGQGYFGPGTRLLVL.